The 21 T cell receptor beta chains below all came from one sample that was sequenced in a study of blood T cell repertoires in COVID-19. This table comes from immunoSEQ multiplex PCR, and its TCRdb copy is limited to in-frame clones, with some not included. Here the sample spans 200,000 to 250,000 clones, 65% to 90% being singletons. The sample taken for sequencing was peripheral blood. These receptors all stem from a woman between 50 and 59 years old with acute or convalescent COVID-19.

V and J are TRBV21-1 and TRBJ1-4; the D call in the table, TRBD1, was not verified against the DNA. TRBV21-1 is a pseudogene segment. This CDR3 has 16 residues. The CDR3 DNA reads TGTGCCAGCAGCCACCAGGACAGTGCAACTAATGAAAAACTGTTTTTT. It specifies CASSHQDSATNEKLFF.

The DNA of the CDR3 is TGTGCCAGCAGCCAAGTGGGGGCGGATACGCAGTATTTT. Its protein is CASSQVGADTQYF. The V and J genes are TRBV3-1 (or the pseudogene TRBV3-2) and TRBJ2-3; the D gene is possibly TRBD1 (6 bases). Trimming took off 1 base at V and 6 bases at J, with 8 bases between the two ends. Germline lookup yields CDR1 LGHDT and CDR2 YNNKEL (reference sequence). The CDR3 spans 13 residues.

Concerning this clone: Germline is not matched at one junction end, which may reflect a read error. The chain's CDR3 is CASSQGHYGYTF. CDR3 nucleotides: TGTGCCAGCAGCCAGGGACACTACGGCTACACCTTC. The V gene is TRBV4-2, the J gene TRBJ1-2; weak D call: TRBD1 (6 bases). The CDR3 covers 12 residues. The germline V gene has CDR1 LGHNA and CDR2 YNFKEQ.

The chain combines TRBV19 with TRBJ1-5; the D gene is possibly TRBD1 (5 bases). CDR1 is LNHDA, CDR2 SQIVND, per germline (reference sequence). The CDR3 is 14 residues long. V lost 4 bases to trimming and J lost 5 bases, with 12 bases between them. CDR3 coding DNA: TGTGCCAGTAGTACAGGGAATATCGATCAGCCCCAGCATTTT. Translated: CASSTGNIDQPQHF.

The rearrangement joins TRBV7-2 to TRBJ2-3; D gene unclear. The germline V gene encodes CDR1 SGHTA and CDR2 FQGNSA. There are 13 residues in the CDR3. V gave up 2 bases and J gave up 2 bases, with 5 bases separating them. The CDR3 coding sequence is TGTGCCAGCAGCTTACCCGTCACAGATACGCAGTATTTT. Residues: CASSLPVTDTQYF. Filled out from reference TRBV7-2 and TRBJ2-3, the complete variable domain reads GAGVSQSPSNKVTEKGKDVELRCDPISGHTALYWYRQSLGQGLEFLIYFQGNSAPDKSGLPSDRFSAERTGGSVSTLTIQRTQQEDSAVYLCASSLPVTDTQYFGPGTRLTVL.

This clone was observed once. J is TRBJ1-4 and V is TRBV27, with unresolved D. This CDR3 contains 18 residues. Trimming pared 8 bases from V and 0 bases from J, leaving 22 bases between. Germline V CDR1 and CDR2: MNHEY, SMNVEV (reference sequence). DNA of the CDR3: TGTGCCAGCGGAGAGGAGAAGATGCTACCTACAACTAATGAAAAACTGTTTTTT. Protein sequence: CASGEEKMLPTTNEKLFF.

The V gene is TRBV10-3, the J gene TRBJ2-7, with D perhaps matching TRBD2 (6 bases). Trimming stripped 6 bases from V and 2 bases from J, with 14 bases between. Germline V gene lookup returns CDR1 ENHRY and CDR2 SYGVKD. CDR3 size: 14 residues. Here the CDR3 reads CAIRGRDSTYEQYF. CDR3 nucleotide sequence: TGTGCCATCAGGGGACGGGACTCCACCTACGAGCAGTACTTC.

The rearrangement joins TRBV19 to TRBJ1-5; TRBD1 matches 7 bases. V shed 5 bases and J 3 bases; nucleotides not matched to a gene: 7. CDR3 length equals 15 residues. CDR1 is LNHDA and CDR2 is SQIVND in the germline V gene (reference sequence). For the CDR3, the DNA is TGTGCCAGTAGTCGCGACAGGGAGTCCAATCAGCCCCAGCATTTT. Translation: CASSRDRESNQPQHF. The variable domain in full, with the rest retrieved from reference TRBV19 and TRBJ1-5, is DGGITQSPKYLFRKEGQNVTLSCEQNLNHDAMYWYRQDPGQGLRLIYYSQIVNDFQKGDIAEGYSVSREKKESFPLTVTSAQKNPTAFYLCASSRDRESNQPQHFGDGTRLSIL.

The chain uses TRBV3-1 (or the pseudogene TRBV3-2) and TRBJ1-1; tentatively, D is TRBD1 (5 bases). Looked up from germline, CDR1 is LGHDT and CDR2 is YNNKEL (reference sequence). With 4 bases removed from V and 3 bases from J, the gap between germline ends came to 18 bases. The CDR3 is made up of 16 amino acids. The CDR3 DNA sequence: TGTGCCAGCAGCCCCAGTGACAGAGTAGGATACACTGAAGCTTTCTTT. Its protein is CASSPSDRVGYTEAFF.

The CDR3 region is CASSLGPGGTYSNQPQHF. The CDR3 DNA reads TGTGCCAGCAGCTTAGGTCCAGGGGGAACCTATAGCAATCAGCCCCAGCATTTT. The chain carries TRBV7-2 and TRBJ1-5, with 7 bases identical to TRBD1. V lost 1 base to trimming and J lost 0 bases; unmatched junction nucleotides: 9. The CDR3 length is 18 residues. Germline CDR1 reads SGHTA; CDR2 reads FQGNSA. Combining the CDR3 with reference TRBV7-2 and TRBJ1-5 gives the whole variable domain GAGVSQSPSNKVTEKGKDVELRCDPISGHTALYWYRQSLGQGLEFLIYFQGNSAPDKSGLPSDRFSAERTGGSVSTLTIQRTQQEDSAVYLCASSLGPGGTYSNQPQHFGDGTRLSIL.

This sequence joins TRBV19 and TRBJ2-7; TRBD2 is a possible D gene (6 bases). Between the trimmed V and J ends, which lost 6 bases and 4 bases, there was a span of 13 bases. The CDR3 covers 13 residues. Germline assignment: CDR1 LNHDA and CDR2 SQIVND (reference sequence). DNA of the CDR3: TGTGCCAGTAGGTTAACAGGAGGGTACGAGCAGTACTTC. Translated: CASRLTGGYEQYF. The full variable domain, completed using reference TRBV19 and TRBJ2-7, is DGGITQSPKYLFRKEGQNVTLSCEQNLNHDAMYWYRQDPGQGLRLIYYSQIVNDFQKGDIAEGYSVSREKKESFPLTVTSAQKNPTAFYLCASRLTGGYEQYFGPGTRLTVT.

The V and J genes are TRBV28 and TRBJ1-2; tentative D call: TRBD1 (5 bases). The CDR3 has 12 residues. V was cut by 7 bases and J by 7 bases, with 13 bases left in between. The V gene's germline CDR1 is MDHEN and CDR2 SYDVKM. The CDR3 nucleotides read TGTGCCAGCATGAGCTTGGGGCGTGGCTACACCTTC. It translates to CASMSLGRGYTF.

J is TRBJ2-5 and V is TRBV5-3, with unresolved D. TRBV5-3 counts as an open reading frame of uncertain function. The CDR3 sequence is 16 residues long. The ends were cut back, 0 bases at V and 2 bases at J, with 14 bases in the middle. CDR3 residues: CARSLGRARVQETQYF. The CDR3 bases are TGTGCCAGAAGCTTGGGACGCGCTCGGGTACAAGAGACCCAGTACTTC.

On this clone: This sample also contains other DNA sequences that code for the same CDR3. V and J are TRBV19 and TRBJ1-1; D call uncertain. This CDR3 spans 13 amino acids. The germline gives CDR1 LNHDA, CDR2 SQIVND (reference sequence). V lost 4 bases and J 1 base, leaving 7 bases between the germline ends. CDR3 sequence reads: CASSSTENTEAFF. The DNA of the CDR3 is TGTGCCAGTAGTAGCACAGAGAACACTGAAGCTTTCTTT.

V is TRBV28 and J is TRBJ2-7; D perhaps matches TRBD2 (6 bases). The germline gives CDR1 MDHEN, CDR2 SYDVKM. The V end lost 3 bases, the J end lost 2 bases, and 11 bases lay between the germline ends. The CDR3 covers 14 residues. The CDR3 region is CASSFLGSPYEQYF. Written as DNA, the CDR3 is TGTGCCAGCAGTTTTCTCGGGAGCCCCTACGAGCAGTACTTC.

The rearrangement joins TRBV5-1 to TRBJ1-4, with D hard to call. The CDR3 has 17 amino acids. Per germline, CDR1 SGHRS and CDR2 YFSETQ. Trimming pared 4 bases from V and 2 bases from J, leaving 18 bases between. CDR3 loop: CASSPVDPRRTNEKLFF. The CDR3 DNA sequence: TGCGCCAGCAGCCCCGTCGATCCACGGCGGACTAATGAAAAACTGTTTTTT.

This clone was recorded only once. This rearrangement joins TRBV4-2 to TRBJ1-2; no firm D call. V was clipped by 1 base and J by 4 bases, with 13 bases between them. This CDR3 is 15 amino acids long. CDR1 is LGHNA and CDR2 is YNFKEQ in the germline V gene. DNA for the CDR3: TGTGCCAGCAGCCAAGCTGCCCCAGGCCGCTATGGCTACACCTTC. Translating it yields CASSQAAPGRYGYTF.

The chain uses TRBV5-1 and TRBJ2-2; a weak D match, TRBD1 (6 bases). Trimming left V 1 base short and J 1 base short, with 14 bases between. The CDR3 totals 17 residues. Germline V gene data show CDR1 as SGHRS and CDR2 as YFSETQ. The CDR3 loop reads CASSLRVGQMNTGELFF. DNA of the CDR3: TGCGCCAGCAGCTTGAGGGTGGGACAAATGAACACCGGGGAGCTGTTTTTT.

The V gene is TRBV19, the J gene TRBJ2-1, with 9 bases that match TRBD2. Germline-derived CDR1 and CDR2 are LNHDA and SQIVND (reference sequence). The CDR3 totals 15 residues. Losses at the gene ends were 9 bases for V and 4 bases for J; bases not matched to a gene: 10. This chain's CDR3 is CASQRRLAAYNEQFF. The CDR3 nucleotides read TGTGCCAGCCAAAGGAGACTAGCGGCATACAATGAGCAGTTCTTC.

The CDR3 loop reads CATSRATGTGGRETQYF. DNA for the CDR3: TGTGCCACCAGCAGAGCGACCGGGACAGGGGGCAGGGAGACCCAGTACTTC. This rearrangement joins TRBV15 to TRBJ2-5, with TRBD1 identical over 12 bases. This CDR3 is built from 17 residues. Per the germline V gene, CDR1 is LNHNV and CDR2 is YYDKDF (reference sequence). V lost 1 base and J lost 5; bases outside the gene matches: 8. The whole variable domain, filled in from reference TRBV15 and TRBJ2-5, reads DAMVIQNPRYQVTQFGKPVTLSCSQTLNHNVMYWYQQKSSQAPKLLFHYYDKDFNNEADTPDNFQSRRPNTSFCFLDIRSPGLGDTAMYLCATSRATGTGGRETQYFGPGTRLLVL.

This chain uses TRBV9 with TRBJ2-3; TRBD2 matches at 9 bases. Germline values: CDR1 SGDLS, CDR2 YYNGEE. The CDR3 contains 16 residues. Losses at the gene ends were 4 bases for V and 2 bases for J; bases not matched to a gene: 8. The CDR3 DNA is TGTGCCAGCAGCATTAGCGGGGGTTTAGTCACAGATACGCAGTATTTT. As protein: CASSISGGLVTDTQYF.